Here is one T cell receptor beta chain with its context. Its antigen is undetermined. The data belong to a study of cytomegalovirus exposure and HLA in healthy donors. Study summary: Ancestry clustering placed more than 65% of 350 to 500 genotyped donors in the Caucasian-associated cluster. Study-level results: TCR beta chains numbering more than 150 were designated cytomegalovirus-associated. CMV serostatus alone was available as immune exposure information.

CDR3 size: 12 residues. Germline loops: CDR1 SGHNT, CDR2 YYREEE (reference sequence). V lost 4 bases and J lost 11, with 14 bases in between. Primers included in the PCR were 60 Vbeta and 13 Jbeta primers. Generated by immunoSEQ multiplex PCR, the TCRdb table keeps only in-frame clones and is missing some. The table lists 63,000 or so clones, 60% to 80% of them singletons, with approximately 21% in the top ten. This clonotype was obtained from a woman aged 25 to 45 in good health and CMV-seropositive. V usage is TRBV5-4 and J usage is TRBJ2-3; D remains unclear. The sequencing input was PBMCs. CDR3 amino acids: CASSPFSERQYF. The CDR3 bases are TGTGCCAGCAGCCCATTCTCGGAGCGGCAGTATTTT.